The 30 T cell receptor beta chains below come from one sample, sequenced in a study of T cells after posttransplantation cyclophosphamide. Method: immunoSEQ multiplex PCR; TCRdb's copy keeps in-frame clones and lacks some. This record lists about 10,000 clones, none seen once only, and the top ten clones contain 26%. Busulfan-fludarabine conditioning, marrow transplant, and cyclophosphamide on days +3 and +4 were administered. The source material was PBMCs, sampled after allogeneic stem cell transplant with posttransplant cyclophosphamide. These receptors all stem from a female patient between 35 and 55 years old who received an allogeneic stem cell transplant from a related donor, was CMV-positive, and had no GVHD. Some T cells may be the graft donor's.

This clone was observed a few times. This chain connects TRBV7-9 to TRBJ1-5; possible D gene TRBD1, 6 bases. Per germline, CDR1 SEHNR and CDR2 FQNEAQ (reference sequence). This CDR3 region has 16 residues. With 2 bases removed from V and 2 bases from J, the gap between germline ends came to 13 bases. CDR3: CASSLYGGSGNQPQHF. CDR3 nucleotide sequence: TGTGCCAGCAGCTTATATGGGGGCTCGGGCAATCAGCCCCAGCATTTT.

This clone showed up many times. The CDR3 reads CASSINRDQPQHF. CDR3 sequence (DNA): TGTGCCAGCAGTATTAACAGGGATCAGCCCCAGCATTTT. The rearrangement uses TRBV12-3 or TRBV12-4 and TRBJ1-5; possibly TRBD1 for D (6 bases). V lost 5 bases and J lost 5, with 10 bases in between. This CDR3 comprises 13 residues.

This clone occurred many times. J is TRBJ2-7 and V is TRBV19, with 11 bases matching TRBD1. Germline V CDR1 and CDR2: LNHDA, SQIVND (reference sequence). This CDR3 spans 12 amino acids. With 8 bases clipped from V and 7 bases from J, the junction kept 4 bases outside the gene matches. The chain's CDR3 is CASSDRGREQYF. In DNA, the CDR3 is TGTGCCAGTTCGGACAGGGGGCGTGAGCAGTACTTC.

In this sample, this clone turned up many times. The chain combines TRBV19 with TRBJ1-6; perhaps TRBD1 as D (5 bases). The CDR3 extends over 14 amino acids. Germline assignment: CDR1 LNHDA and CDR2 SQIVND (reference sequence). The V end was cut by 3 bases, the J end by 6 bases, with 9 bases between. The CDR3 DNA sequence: TGTGCCAGTAGTATCCAGGGCGGTAATTCACCCCTCCACTTT. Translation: CASSIQGGNSPLHF.

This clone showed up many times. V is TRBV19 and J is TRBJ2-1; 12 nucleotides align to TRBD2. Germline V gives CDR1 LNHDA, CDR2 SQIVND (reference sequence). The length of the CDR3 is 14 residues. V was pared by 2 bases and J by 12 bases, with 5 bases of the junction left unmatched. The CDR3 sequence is CASSIRLAGGLQFF. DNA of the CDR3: TGTGCCAGTAGTATAAGGCTAGCGGGGGGGCTGCAGTTCTTC.

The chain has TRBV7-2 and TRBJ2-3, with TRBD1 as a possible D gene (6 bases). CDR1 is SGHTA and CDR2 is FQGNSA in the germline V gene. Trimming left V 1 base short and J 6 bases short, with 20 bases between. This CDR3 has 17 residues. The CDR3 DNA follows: TGTGCCAGCAGCTTAGGGTTCGAAGGGGGAATCTATGATACGCAGTATTTT. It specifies CASSLGFEGGIYDTQYF.

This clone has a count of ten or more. CDR3 bases: TGTGCCAGTAGTCTGGACAGGGACGGCTACACCTTC. Translation gives CASSLDRDGYTF. The chain carries TRBV19 and TRBJ1-2; 8 bases line up with TRBD1. With V trimmed by 5 bases and J by 8 bases, 4 bases remained unmatched. Germline lookup yields CDR1 LNHDA and CDR2 SQIVND (reference sequence). The CDR3 spans 12 residues.

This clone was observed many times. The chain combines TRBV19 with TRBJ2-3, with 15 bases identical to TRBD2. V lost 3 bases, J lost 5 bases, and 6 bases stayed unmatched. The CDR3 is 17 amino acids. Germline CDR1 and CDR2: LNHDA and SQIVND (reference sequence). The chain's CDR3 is CASSIGLAGGPKDTQYF. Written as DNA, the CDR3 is TGTGCCAGTAGTATCGGACTAGCGGGGGGGCCGAAAGATACGCAGTATTTT.

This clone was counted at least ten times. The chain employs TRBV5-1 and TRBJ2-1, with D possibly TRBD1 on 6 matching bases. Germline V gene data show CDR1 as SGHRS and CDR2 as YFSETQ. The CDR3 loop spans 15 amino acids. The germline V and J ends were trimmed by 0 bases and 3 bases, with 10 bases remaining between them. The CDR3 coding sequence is TGCGCCAGCAGCTTGGACAGGGATGGCTACAATGAGCAGTTCTTC. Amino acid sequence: CASSLDRDGYNEQFF.

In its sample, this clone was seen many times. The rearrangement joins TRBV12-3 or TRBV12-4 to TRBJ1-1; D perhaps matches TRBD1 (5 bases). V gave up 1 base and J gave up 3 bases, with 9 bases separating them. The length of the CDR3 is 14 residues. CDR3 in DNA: TGTGCCAGCAGTTTAGTTTGGGACTACACTGAAGCTTTCTTT. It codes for CASSLVWDYTEAFF.

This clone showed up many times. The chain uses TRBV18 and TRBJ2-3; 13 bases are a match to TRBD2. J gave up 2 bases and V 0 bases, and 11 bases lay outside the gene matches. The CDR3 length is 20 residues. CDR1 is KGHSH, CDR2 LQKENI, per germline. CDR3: CASSPPFSQTSGGNTDTQYF. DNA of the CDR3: TGTGCCAGCTCACCACCTTTCTCCCAGACTAGCGGGGGGAACACAGATACGCAGTATTTT. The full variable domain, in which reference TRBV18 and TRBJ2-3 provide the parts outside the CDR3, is NAGVMQNPRHLVRRRGQEARLRCSPMKGHSHVYWYRQLPEEGLKFMVYLQKENIIDESGMPKERFSAEFPKEGPSILRIQQVVRGDSAAYFCASSPPFSQTSGGNTDTQYFGPGTRLTVL.

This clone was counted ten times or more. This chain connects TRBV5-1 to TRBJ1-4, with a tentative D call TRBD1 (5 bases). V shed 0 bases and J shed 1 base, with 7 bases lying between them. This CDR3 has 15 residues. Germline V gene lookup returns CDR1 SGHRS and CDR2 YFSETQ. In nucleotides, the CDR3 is TGCGCCAGCAGCTTGGGACAGCTAACTAATGAAAAACTGTTTTTT. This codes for CASSLGQLTNEKLFF.

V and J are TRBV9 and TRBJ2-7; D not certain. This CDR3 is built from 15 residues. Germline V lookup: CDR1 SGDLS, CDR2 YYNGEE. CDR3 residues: CVFFFKQETAYEQYF. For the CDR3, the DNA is TGTGTCTTTTTTTTCAAGCAGGAGACGGCATACGAGCAGTACTTC.

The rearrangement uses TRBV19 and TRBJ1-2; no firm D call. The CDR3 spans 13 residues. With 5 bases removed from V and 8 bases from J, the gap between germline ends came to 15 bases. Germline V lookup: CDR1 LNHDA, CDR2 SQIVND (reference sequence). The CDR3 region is CASSGFGPAGYTF. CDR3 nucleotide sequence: TGTGCCAGTAGTGGCTTTGGGCCCGCGGGCTACACCTTC.

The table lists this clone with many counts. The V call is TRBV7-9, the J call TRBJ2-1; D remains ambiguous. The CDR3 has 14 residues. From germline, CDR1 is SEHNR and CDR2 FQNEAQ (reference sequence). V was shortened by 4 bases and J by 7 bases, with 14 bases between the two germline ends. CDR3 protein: CASSSKDLDNEQFF. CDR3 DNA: TGTGCCAGCAGCTCCAAAGACTTGGATAATGAGCAGTTCTTC.

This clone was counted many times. The DNA for the CDR3 is TGTGCCATCAGAGCAGACAGGACTAGCTATGGCTACACCTTC. Translated: CAIRADRTSYGYTF. V is TRBV10-3 and J is TRBJ1-2, with D tentatively TRBD1 (6 bases). The CDR3 runs 14 residues. Germline loops: CDR1 ENHRY, CDR2 SYGVKD. V dropped 6 bases and J dropped 4 bases, with 15 bases sitting between them.

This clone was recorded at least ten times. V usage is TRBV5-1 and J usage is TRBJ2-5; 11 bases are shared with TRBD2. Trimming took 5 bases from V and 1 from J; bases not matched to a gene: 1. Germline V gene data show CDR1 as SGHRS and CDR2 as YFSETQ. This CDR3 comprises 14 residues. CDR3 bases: TGCGCCAGCAGACTAGCGGGGGTCCAAGAGACCCAGTACTTC. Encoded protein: CASRLAGVQETQYF.

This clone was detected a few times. DNA of the CDR3: TGTGCCAGCAGCTCGACAGGGTCAAATCAGCCCCAGCATTTT. This translates into CASSSTGSNQPQHF. The gene calls are TRBV5-4 and TRBJ1-5; 7 positions match TRBD1. Trimming took 3 bases from V and 4 from J; bases not matched to a gene: 4. CDR3 size: 14 residues. The germline CDR1 and CDR2 sequences are SGHNT and YYREEE (reference sequence).

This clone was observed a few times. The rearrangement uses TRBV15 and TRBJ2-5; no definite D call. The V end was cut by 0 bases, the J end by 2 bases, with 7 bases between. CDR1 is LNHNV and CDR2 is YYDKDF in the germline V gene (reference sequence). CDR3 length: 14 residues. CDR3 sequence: CATSRDMQQETQYF. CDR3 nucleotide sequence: TGTGCCACCAGCAGAGATATGCAGCAAGAGACCCAGTACTTC.

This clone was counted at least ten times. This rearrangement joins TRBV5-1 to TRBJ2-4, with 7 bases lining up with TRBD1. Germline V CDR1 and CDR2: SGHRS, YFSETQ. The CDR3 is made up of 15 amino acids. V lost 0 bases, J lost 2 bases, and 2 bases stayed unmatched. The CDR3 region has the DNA TGCGCCAGCAGCTTGGAAAGGGGGCCCAAAAACATTCAGTACTTC. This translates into CASSLERGPKNIQYF.

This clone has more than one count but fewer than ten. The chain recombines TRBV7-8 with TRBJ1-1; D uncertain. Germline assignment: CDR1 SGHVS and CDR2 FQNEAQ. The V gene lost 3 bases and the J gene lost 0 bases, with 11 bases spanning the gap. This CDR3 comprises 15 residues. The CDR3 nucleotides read TGTGCCAGCAGCTTTGAGCTAGAAATGAACACTGAAGCTTTCTTT. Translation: CASSFELEMNTEAFF.

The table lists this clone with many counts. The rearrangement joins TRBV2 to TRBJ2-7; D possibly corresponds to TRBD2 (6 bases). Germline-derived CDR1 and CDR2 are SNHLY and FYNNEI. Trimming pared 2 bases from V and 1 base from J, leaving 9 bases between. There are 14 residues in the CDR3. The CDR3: CASSEQGGSYEQYF. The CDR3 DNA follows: TGTGCCAGCAGTGAACAGGGAGGTTCCTACGAGCAGTACTTC.

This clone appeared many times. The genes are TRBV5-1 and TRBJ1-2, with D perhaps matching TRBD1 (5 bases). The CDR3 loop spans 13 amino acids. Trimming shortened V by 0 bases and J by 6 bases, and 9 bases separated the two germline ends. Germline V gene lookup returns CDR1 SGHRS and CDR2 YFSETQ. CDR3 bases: TGCGCCAGCAGCTTGGGACAGCTTAATGGCTACACCTTC. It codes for CASSLGQLNGYTF. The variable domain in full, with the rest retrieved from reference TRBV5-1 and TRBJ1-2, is KAGVTQTPRYLIKTRGQQVTLSCSPISGHRSVSWYQQTPGQGLQFLFEYFSETQRNKGNFPGRFSGRQFSNSRSEMNVSTLELGDSALYLCASSLGQLNGYTFGSGTRLTVV.

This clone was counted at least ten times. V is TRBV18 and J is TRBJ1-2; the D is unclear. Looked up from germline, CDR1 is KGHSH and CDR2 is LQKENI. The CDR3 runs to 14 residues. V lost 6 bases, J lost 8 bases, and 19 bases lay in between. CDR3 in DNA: TGTGCCAGCTCCCCAGAGAGACTCCTCCCCGGCTACACCTTC. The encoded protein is CASSPERLLPGYTF.

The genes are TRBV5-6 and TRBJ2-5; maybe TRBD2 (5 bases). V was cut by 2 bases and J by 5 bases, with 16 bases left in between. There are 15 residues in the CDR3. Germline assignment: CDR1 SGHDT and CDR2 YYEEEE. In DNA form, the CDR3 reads TGTGCCAGCAGCTTATTGGGCAGAGGGCAGGAGACCCAGTACTTC. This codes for CASSLLGRGQETQYF. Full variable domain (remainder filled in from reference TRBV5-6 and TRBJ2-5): DAGVTQSPTHLIKTRGQQVTLRCSPKSGHDTVSWYQQALGQGPQFIFQYYEEEERQRGNFPDRFSGHQFPNYSSELNVNALLLGDSALYLCASSLLGRGQETQYFGPGTRLLVL.

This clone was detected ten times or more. The CDR3 spells CASSLVQVRDTQYF. In DNA, the CDR3 is TGCGCCAGCAGCTTGGTCCAGGTTCGGGATACGCAGTATTTT. The chain is built from TRBV5-1 and TRBJ2-3; D remains unclear. The germline CDR1 and CDR2 sequences are SGHRS and YFSETQ. Trimming cost V 0 bases and J 6 bases, with 11 bases left between them. The CDR3 has 14 residues.

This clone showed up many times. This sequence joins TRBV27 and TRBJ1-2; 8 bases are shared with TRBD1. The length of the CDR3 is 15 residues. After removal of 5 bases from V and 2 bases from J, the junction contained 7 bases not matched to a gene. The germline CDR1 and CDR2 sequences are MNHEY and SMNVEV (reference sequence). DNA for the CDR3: TGTGCCAGCAGTCAAGGACAGGGAAGGAACTATGGCTACACCTTC. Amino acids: CASSQGQGRNYGYTF.

Here the CDR3 reads CASSTPRGTTGELFF. CDR3 nucleotides: TGTGCCAGTAGTACCCCGCGGGGAACCACCGGGGAGCTGTTTTTT. This sequence joins TRBV19 and TRBJ2-2; maybe TRBD2 (6 bases). The CDR3 is 15 residues long. Germline V lookup: CDR1 LNHDA, CDR2 SQIVND (reference sequence). V lost 4 bases and J lost 4, with 13 bases in between. Variable domain in full (rest from reference TRBV19 and TRBJ2-2): DGGITQSPKYLFRKEGQNVTLSCEQNLNHDAMYWYRQDPGQGLRLIYYSQIVNDFQKGDIAEGYSVSREKKESFPLTVTSAQKNPTAFYLCASSTPRGTTGELFFGEGSRLTVL.

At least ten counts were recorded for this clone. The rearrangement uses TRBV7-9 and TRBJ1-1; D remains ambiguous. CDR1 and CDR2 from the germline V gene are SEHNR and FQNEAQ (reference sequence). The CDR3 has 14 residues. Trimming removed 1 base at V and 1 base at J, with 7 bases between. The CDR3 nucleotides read TGTGCCAGCAGCTTAGTTAACAGGAACACTGAAGCTTTCTTT. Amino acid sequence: CASSLVNRNTEAFF.

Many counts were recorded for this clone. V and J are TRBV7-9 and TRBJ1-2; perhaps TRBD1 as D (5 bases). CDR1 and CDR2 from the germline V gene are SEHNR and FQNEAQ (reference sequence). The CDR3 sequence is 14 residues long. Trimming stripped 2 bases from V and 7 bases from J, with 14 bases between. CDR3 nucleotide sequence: TGTGCCAGCAGCTTACCGGGGGAGAACAGTGGCTACACCTTC. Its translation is CASSLPGENSGYTF.